The 10 T cell receptor beta chains presented below share a single source sample, sequenced in a study of blood T cell repertoires in COVID-19. Assay: immunoSEQ multiplex PCR; the TCRdb copy retains only in-frame clones and omits some. The sample records tens of thousands of clones, approximately 80% being singletons. Sequenced input: peripheral blood. The source of these receptors is an older woman with acute or convalescent COVID-19.

The chain links TRBV6-5 to TRBJ2-2, with D possibly matching TRBD2 (5 bases). Germline V gene lookup returns CDR1 MNHEY and CDR2 SVGAGI. The length of the CDR3 is 15 residues. The germline V and J ends were trimmed by 2 bases and 4 bases, with 11 bases remaining between them. Here the CDR3 reads CASSYEERTTGELFF. The CDR3 DNA reads as TGTGCCAGCAGTTACGAGGAGCGGACCACCGGGGAGCTGTTTTTT.

CDR3 residues: CASSPSGRISYEQYF. In DNA, the CDR3 is TGTGCCAGCAGCCCCTCCGGGAGGATCTCCTACGAGCAGTACTTC. J is TRBJ2-7 and V is TRBV5-6; 7 nucleotides align to TRBD2. The J segment lost 0 bases and the V segment lost 4 bases, leaving 7 bases of the junction unmatched. The V gene's germline CDR1 is SGHDT and CDR2 YYEEEE. The length of the CDR3 is 15 residues. Full variable domain (rest looked up from reference TRBV5-6 and TRBJ2-7): DAGVTQSPTHLIKTRGQQVTLRCSPKSGHDTVSWYQQALGQGPQFIFQYYEEEERQRGNFPDRFSGHQFPNYSSELNVNALLLGDSALYLCASSPSGRISYEQYFGPGTRLTVT.

The chain employs TRBV7-9 and TRBJ2-1; D gene ambiguous. The CDR3 is made up of 15 amino acids. Trimming removed 1 base at V and 8 bases at J, with 15 bases between. Germline V gene data show CDR1 as SEHNR and CDR2 as FQNEAQ (reference sequence). The CDR3 DNA sequence: TGTGCCAGCAGCTTAGAATCATGGAGTGGTGATGAGCAGTTCTTC. Translating gives CASSLESWSGDEQFF.

The V gene is TRBV5-1, the J gene TRBJ2-7, with D hard to call. The ends were cut back, 4 bases at V and 3 bases at J, with 20 bases in the middle. The CDR3 loop spans 16 amino acids. Germline V gene data show CDR1 as SGHRS and CDR2 as YFSETQ. CDR3 sequence (DNA): TGCGCCAGCAGCCCCGGGTTCCAACTGGGTTACTACGAGCAGTACTTC. It translates to CASSPGFQLGYYEQYF.

The chain uses TRBV9 and TRBJ1-1; D is possibly TRBD1 (5 bases). There are 16 residues in the CDR3. The ends were cut back, 0 bases at V and 3 bases at J, with 15 bases in the middle. Germline V gene data show CDR1 as SGDLS and CDR2 as YYNGEE. The CDR3 protein is CASSVGRGWEDTEAFF. CDR3 nucleotides: TGTGCCAGCAGCGTAGGACGGGGGTGGGAGGACACTGAAGCTTTCTTT.

This clone was seen once. The chain uses TRBV27 and TRBJ1-4; D unresolved. V lost 3 bases, J lost 0 bases, and 8 bases lay in between. The germline V gene has CDR1 MNHEY and CDR2 SMNVEV (reference sequence). The CDR3 extends over 15 amino acids. The CDR3 reads CASSFGGATNEKLFF. CDR3 DNA sequence: TGTGCCAGCAGTTTCGGCGGTGCAACTAATGAAAAACTGTTTTTT. The variable domain in full, with the rest retrieved from reference TRBV27 and TRBJ1-4, is EAQVTQNPRYLITVTGKKLTVTCSQNMNHEYMSWYRQDPGLGLRQIYYSMNVEVTDKGDVPEGYKVSRKEKRNFPLILESPSPNQTSLYFCASSFGGATNEKLFFGSGTQLSVL.

The chain carries TRBV6-1 and TRBJ2-1, with TRBD2 matching over 7 bases. With V trimmed by 3 bases and J by 10 bases, 3 bases remained unmatched. Germline CDR1 MNHNS, CDR2 SASEGT. This CDR3 has 12 amino acids. The CDR3 nucleotides read TGTGCCAGCAGTGAGGTGCGGGGGGAGCAGTTCTTC. Translated, it gives CASSEVRGEQFF.

The V call is TRBV9, the J call TRBJ1-2; TRBD1 aligns across 9 bases. Trimming removed 1 base from V and 10 bases from J; junction bases left unmatched: 11. The CDR3 runs to 15 residues. Germline-derived CDR1 and CDR2 are SGDLS and YYNGEE. The CDR3 region is CASSVSPGQGLFYTF. As DNA, the CDR3 is TGTGCCAGCAGCGTATCTCCGGGACAGGGTTTATTCTACACCTTC.

This chain uses TRBV5-1 with TRBJ1-2, with D perhaps TRBD1 (6 bases). The V gene lost 5 bases and the J gene lost 5 bases, with 22 bases spanning the gap. The CDR3 contains 16 residues. Germline assignment: CDR1 SGHRS and CDR2 YFSETQ. The CDR3 region is CASSSHRDTGIYGYTF. The CDR3 region has the DNA TGCGCCAGCAGTTCTCACCGGGACACAGGAATATATGGCTACACCTTC.

This clone was found a few times. The chain carries TRBV6-5 and TRBJ1-4; perhaps TRBD1 as D (5 bases). The germline V gene has CDR1 MNHEY and CDR2 SVGAGI. The CDR3 has 14 residues. V dropped 3 bases and J dropped 8 bases, with 13 bases sitting between them. In DNA, the CDR3 is TGTGCCAGCAGTTATCTCGGGGCGGGGGAAAAACTGTTTTTT. This encodes CASSYLGAGEKLFF.